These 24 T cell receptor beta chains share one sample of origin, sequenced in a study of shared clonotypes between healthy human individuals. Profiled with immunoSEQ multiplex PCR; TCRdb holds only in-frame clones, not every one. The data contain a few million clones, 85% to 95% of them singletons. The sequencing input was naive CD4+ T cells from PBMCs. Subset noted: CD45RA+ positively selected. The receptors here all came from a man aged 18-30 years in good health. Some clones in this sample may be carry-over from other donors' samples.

CDR3 DNA: TGTGCCAGCAGTTACCCCCGGGCAGGTACGAACACTGAAGCTTTCTTT. Protein product: CASSYPRAGTNTEAFF. The chain recombines TRBV6-6 with TRBJ1-1; no reliable D call. This CDR3 comprises 16 residues. Germline V lookup: CDR1 MNHNY, CDR2 SVGAGI (reference sequence). Trimming shortened V by 2 bases and J by 1 base, and 14 bases separated the two germline ends.

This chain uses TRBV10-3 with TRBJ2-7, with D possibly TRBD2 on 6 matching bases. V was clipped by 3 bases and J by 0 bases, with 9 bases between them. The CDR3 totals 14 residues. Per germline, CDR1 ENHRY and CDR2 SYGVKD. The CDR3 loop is CAISEFSGSYEQYF. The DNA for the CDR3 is TGTGCCATCAGTGAATTTAGCGGCTCCTACGAGCAGTACTTC.

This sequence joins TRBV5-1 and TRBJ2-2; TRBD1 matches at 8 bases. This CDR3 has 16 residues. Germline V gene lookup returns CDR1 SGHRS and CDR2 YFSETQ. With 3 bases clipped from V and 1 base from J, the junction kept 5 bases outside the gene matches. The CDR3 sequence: CASSSAGTGNTGELFF. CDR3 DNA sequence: TGCGCCAGCAGCTCCGCCGGGACAGGGAACACCGGGGAGCTGTTTTTT.

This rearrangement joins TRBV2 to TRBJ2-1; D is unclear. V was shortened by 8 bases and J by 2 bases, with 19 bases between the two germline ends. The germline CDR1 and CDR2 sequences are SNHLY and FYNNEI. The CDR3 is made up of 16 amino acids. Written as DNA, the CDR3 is TGTGCCAGCTCCCTAGAAGGGCCTAGAACCTACAATGAGCAGTTCTTC. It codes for CASSLEGPRTYNEQFF.

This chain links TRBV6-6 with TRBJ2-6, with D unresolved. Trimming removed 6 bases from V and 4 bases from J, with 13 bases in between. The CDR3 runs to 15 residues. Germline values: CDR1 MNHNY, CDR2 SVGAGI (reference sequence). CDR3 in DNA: TGTGCCAGCAGCCCTACCTCAGGAGGGGCCAACGTCCTGACTTTC. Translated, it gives CASSPTSGGANVLTF.

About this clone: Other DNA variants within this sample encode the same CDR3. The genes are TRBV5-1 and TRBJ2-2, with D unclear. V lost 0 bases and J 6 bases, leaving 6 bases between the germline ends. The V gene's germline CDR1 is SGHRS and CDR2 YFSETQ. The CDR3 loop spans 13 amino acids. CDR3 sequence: CASSLVSAGELFF. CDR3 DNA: TGCGCCAGCAGCTTGGTGTCCGCCGGGGAGCTGTTTTTT.

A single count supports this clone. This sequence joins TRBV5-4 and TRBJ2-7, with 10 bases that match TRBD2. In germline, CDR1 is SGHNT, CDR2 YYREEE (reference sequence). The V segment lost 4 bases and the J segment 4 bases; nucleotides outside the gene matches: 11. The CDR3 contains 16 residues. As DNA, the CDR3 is TGTGCCAGCAGCCCCACAGCGGGAGGGTTGGTTTACGAGCAGTACTTC. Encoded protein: CASSPTAGGLVYEQYF.

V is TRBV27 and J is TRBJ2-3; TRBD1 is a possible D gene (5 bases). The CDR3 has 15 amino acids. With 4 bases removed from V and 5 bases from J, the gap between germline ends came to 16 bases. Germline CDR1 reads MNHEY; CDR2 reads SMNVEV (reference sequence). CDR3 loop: CASSYGRQYGDTQYF. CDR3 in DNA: TGTGCCAGCAGTTACGGGCGACAGTACGGAGATACGCAGTATTTT.

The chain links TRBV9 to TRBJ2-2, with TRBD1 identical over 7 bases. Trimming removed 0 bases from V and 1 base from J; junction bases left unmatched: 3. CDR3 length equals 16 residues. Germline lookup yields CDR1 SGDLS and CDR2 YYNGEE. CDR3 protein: CASSVGYRGNTGELFF. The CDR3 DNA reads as TGTGCCAGCAGCGTAGGGTACAGGGGGAACACCGGGGAGCTGTTTTTT.

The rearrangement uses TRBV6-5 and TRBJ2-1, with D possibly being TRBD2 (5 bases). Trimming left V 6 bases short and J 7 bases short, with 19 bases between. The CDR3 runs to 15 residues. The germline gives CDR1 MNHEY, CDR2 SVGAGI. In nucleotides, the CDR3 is TGTGCCAGCAGGTCCCCGGGGTTGGGTACGAATGAGCAGTTCTTC. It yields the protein CASRSPGLGTNEQFF.

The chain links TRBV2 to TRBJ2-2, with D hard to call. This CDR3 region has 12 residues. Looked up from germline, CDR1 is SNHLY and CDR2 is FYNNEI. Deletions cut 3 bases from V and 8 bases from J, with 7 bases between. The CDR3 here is CASSEDKGELFF. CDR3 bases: TGTGCCAGCAGTGAGGATAAGGGGGAGCTGTTTTTT. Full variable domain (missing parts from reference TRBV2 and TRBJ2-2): EPEVTQTPSHQVTQMGQEVILRCVPISNHLYFYWYRQILGQKVEFLVSFYNNEISEKSEIFDDQFSVERPDGSNFTLKIRSTKLEDSAMYFCASSEDKGELFFGEGSRLTVL.

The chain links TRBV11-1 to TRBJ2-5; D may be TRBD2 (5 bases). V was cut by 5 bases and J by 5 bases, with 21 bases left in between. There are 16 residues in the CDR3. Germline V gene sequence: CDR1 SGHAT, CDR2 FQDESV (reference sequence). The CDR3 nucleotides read TGTGCCAGCAGCCCTAGTTTCCGGGGTCTACAGGAGACCCAGTACTTC. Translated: CASSPSFRGLQETQYF.

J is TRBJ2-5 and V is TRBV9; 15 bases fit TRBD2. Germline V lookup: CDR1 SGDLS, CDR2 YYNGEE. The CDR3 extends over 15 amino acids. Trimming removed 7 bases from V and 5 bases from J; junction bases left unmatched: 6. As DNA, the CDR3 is TGTGCCAGCGGGGGGACTAGCGGGAGGAGTGAGACCCAGTACTTC. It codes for CASGGTSGRSETQYF.

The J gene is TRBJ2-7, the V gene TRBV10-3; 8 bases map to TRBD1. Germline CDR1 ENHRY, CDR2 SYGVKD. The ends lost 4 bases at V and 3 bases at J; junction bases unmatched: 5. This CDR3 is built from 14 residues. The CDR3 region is CAISAGTGVYEQYF. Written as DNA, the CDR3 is TGTGCCATCAGTGCCGGGACAGGCGTCTACGAGCAGTACTTC.

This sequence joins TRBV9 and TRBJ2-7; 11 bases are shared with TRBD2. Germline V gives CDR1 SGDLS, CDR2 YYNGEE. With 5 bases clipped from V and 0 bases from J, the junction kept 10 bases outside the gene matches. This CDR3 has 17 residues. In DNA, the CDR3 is TGTGCCAGCAGTTCCTACCAAACTAGCGGGAGCTCCTACGAGCAGTACTTC. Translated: CASSSYQTSGSSYEQYF.

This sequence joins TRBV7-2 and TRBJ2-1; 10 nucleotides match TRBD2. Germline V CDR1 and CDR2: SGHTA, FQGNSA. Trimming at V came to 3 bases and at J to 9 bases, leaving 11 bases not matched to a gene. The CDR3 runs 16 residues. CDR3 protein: CASSFVGTSDSGEQFF. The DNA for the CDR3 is TGTGCCAGCAGCTTTGTTGGGACTAGCGATTCGGGTGAGCAGTTCTTC.

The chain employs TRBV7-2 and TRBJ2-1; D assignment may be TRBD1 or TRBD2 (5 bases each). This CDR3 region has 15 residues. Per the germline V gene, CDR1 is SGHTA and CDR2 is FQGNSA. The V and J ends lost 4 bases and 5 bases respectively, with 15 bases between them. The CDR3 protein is CASSSPGARNNEQFF. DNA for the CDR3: TGTGCCAGCAGCTCGCCCGGGGCAAGGAACAATGAGCAGTTCTTC.

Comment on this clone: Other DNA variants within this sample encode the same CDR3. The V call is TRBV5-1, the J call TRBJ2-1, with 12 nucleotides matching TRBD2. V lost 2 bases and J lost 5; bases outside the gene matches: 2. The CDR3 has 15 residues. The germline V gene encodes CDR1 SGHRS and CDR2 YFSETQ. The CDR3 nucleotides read TGCGCCAGCAGCTTACGGACTAGCGGGAACAATGAGCAGTTCTTC. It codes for CASSLRTSGNNEQFF.

In DNA, the CDR3 is TGTGCCAGCAGCTTAGTCGGGACAGGGCCTGGAAACACCATATATTTT. Translation gives CASSLVGTGPGNTIYF. The chain recombines TRBV7-2 with TRBJ1-3; 9 nucleotides agree with TRBD1. The length of the CDR3 is 16 residues. The germline gives CDR1 SGHTA, CDR2 FQGNSA. V dropped 1 base and J dropped 2; count of bases not matched to a gene: 3.

The CDR3 DNA reads TGTGCCAGCAGTTTAGGACGGGAGGGCCAGCCCCAGCATTTT. As protein: CASSLGREGQPQHF. The rearrangement uses TRBV28 and TRBJ1-5; D is uncertain. CDR1 MDHEN and CDR2 SYDVKM come from the germline V gene. Deletions cut 2 bases from V and 7 bases from J, with 12 bases between. This CDR3 is built from 14 residues.

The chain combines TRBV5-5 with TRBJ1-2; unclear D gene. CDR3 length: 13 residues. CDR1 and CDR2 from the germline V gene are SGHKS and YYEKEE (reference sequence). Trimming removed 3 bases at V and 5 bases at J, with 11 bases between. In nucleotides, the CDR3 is TGTGCCAGCAGCTCGGAGCCAGTATATGGCTACACCTTC. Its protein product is CASSSEPVYGYTF.

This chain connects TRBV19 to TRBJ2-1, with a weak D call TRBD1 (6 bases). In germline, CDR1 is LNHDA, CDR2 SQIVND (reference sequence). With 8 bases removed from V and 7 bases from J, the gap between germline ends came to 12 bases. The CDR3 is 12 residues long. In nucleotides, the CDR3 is TGTGCCAGTGAAAAACAGGGTAATGAGCAGTTCTTC. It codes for CASEKQGNEQFF. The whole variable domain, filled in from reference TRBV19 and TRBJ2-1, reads DGGITQSPKYLFRKEGQNVTLSCEQNLNHDAMYWYRQDPGQGLRLIYYSQIVNDFQKGDIAEGYSVSREKKESFPLTVTSAQKNPTAFYLCASEKQGNEQFFGPGTRLTVL.

This chain's CDR3 is CASSFGRVGYGYTF. CDR3 sequence (DNA): TGTGCCAGCAGCTTCGGACGGGTGGGCTATGGCTACACCTTC. The V call is TRBV7-8, the J call TRBJ1-2, with no clear D. V lost 3 bases and J 4 bases, leaving 12 bases between the germline ends. Per germline, CDR1 SGHVS and CDR2 FQNEAQ. This CDR3 region has 14 residues.

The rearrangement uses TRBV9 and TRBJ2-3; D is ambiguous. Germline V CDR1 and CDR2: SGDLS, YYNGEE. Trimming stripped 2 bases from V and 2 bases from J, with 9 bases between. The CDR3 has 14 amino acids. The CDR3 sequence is CASSVSHHTDTQYF. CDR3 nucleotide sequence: TGTGCCAGCAGCGTTTCGCACCACACAGATACGCAGTATTTT.